The 21 T cell receptor beta chains below all came from one sample that was sequenced in a study of blood T cell repertoires in COVID-19 (dated by TCRdb to about 2020). The library came from the immunoSEQ multiplex PCR assay. TCRdb took this table from immuneACCESS and kept in-frame rearrangements with V and J called. Such tables lack part of the clones; where checked against another copy, unresolved V genes explain under half of the gap, and the rest is unexplained. For this sample the table gives approximately 210,000 clones, of which around 91% were detected only once. 4.5% to 5.5% of the sample is in the top ten clones. Sequenced sample: peripheral blood. Every receptor here comes from a woman aged 40-49 years with acute or convalescent COVID-19.

The chain combines TRBV4-1 with TRBJ1-1; tentatively, D is TRBD1 (5 bases). The CDR3 is made up of 13 amino acids. Germline CDR1 MGHRA, CDR2 YSYEKL. The V gene lost 4 bases and the J gene lost 1 base, with 7 bases spanning the gap. The CDR3 reads CASSPGGNTEAFF. CDR3 bases: TGCGCCAGCAGCCCGGGGGGGAACACTGAAGCTTTCTTT.

The chain employs TRBV29-1 and TRBJ1-5, with D possibly TRBD1 on 6 matching bases. V shed 4 bases and J shed 0 bases, with 10 bases lying between them. The CDR3 spans 14 residues. Germline CDR1 is SQVTM and CDR2 is ANQGSEA. CDR3 in DNA: TGCAGCGTTGGGACAGCAGATAGCAATCAGCCCCAGCATTTT. Translating it yields CSVGTADSNQPQHF.

The V gene is TRBV6-5, the J gene TRBJ1-2, with TRBD1 matching 10 bases. This CDR3 comprises 15 residues. J was trimmed by 6 bases and V by 6 bases; bases with no gene match: 10. Germline CDR1 is MNHEY and CDR2 is SVGAGI. CDR3 protein: CASRFTTGGENGYTF. Written as DNA, the CDR3 is TGTGCCAGCAGATTTACGACAGGGGGCGAAAATGGCTACACCTTC.

This sequence joins TRBV4-2 and TRBJ2-1; 9 bases are shared with TRBD1. CDR1 LGHNA and CDR2 YNFKEQ come from the germline V gene. The CDR3 is made up of 21 amino acids. V lost 9 bases to trimming and J lost 4 bases; unmatched junction nucleotides: 28. The CDR3 here is CARTFRAAGQGIPKLYNEQFF. The CDR3 DNA follows: TGTGCCAGGACCTTCAGAGCCGCGGGACAGGGAATCCCTAAGCTTTACAATGAGCAGTTCTTC.

The chain is built from TRBV29-1 and TRBJ1-3, with D perhaps matching TRBD1 (5 bases). This CDR3 is built from 14 residues. Germline values: CDR1 SQVTM, CDR2 ANQGSEA. The V and J ends lost 6 bases and 8 bases respectively, with 20 bases between them. The CDR3 coding sequence is TGCAGCGTGAGCCCGGCTGGGCCGGGGGACACCATATATTTT. Its translation is CSVSPAGPGDTIYF.

The chain is built from TRBV7-9 and TRBJ1-1; TRBD1 might be the D (6 bases). Trimming shortened V by 10 bases and J by 6 bases, and 18 bases separated the two germline ends. The CDR3 loop spans 13 amino acids. CDR1 and CDR2 (germline): SEHNR, FQNEAQ (reference sequence). As DNA, the CDR3 is TGTGCCAACACGAAACAGGGTACCCCTGAAGCTTTCTTT. This encodes CANTKQGTPEAFF.

The CDR3 DNA is TGTGCCAGCACCCGGACAGCCAACGCTGAAGCTTTCTTT. Its protein product is CASTRTANAEAFF. The J gene is TRBJ1-1, the V gene TRBV6-5, with D possibly being TRBD1 (6 bases). With 7 bases removed from V and 6 bases from J, the gap between germline ends came to 15 bases. The CDR3 length is 13 residues. Germline V lookup: CDR1 MNHEY, CDR2 SVGAGI.

The chain combines TRBV4-2 with TRBJ1-5; possibly TRBD1 for D (5 bases). The germline CDR1 and CDR2 sequences are LGHNA and YNFKEQ. V was pared by 1 base and J by 1 base, with 11 bases between. This CDR3 comprises 16 residues. This CDR3 reads CASSQVGGDSNQPQHF. The CDR3 DNA sequence: TGTGCCAGCAGCCAAGTGGGAGGGGACAGCAATCAGCCCCAGCATTTT.

The chain combines TRBV5-1 with TRBJ2-5; TRBD1 matches 10 bases. Losses at the gene ends were 0 bases for V and 1 base for J; bases not matched to a gene: 3. The CDR3 consists of 16 residues. Germline V lookup: CDR1 SGHRS, CDR2 YFSETQ. The CDR3 DNA reads TGCGCCAGCAGCTTGGGAAGGACAGGGGGCCAAGAGACCCAGTACTTC. Its protein is CASSLGRTGGQETQYF.

The CDR3 loop reads CASSRLGVDTQYF. Written as DNA, the CDR3 is TGTGCCAGCAGCCGTTTAGGGGTAGATACGCAGTATTTT. V and J are TRBV11-2 and TRBJ2-3; D is possibly TRBD1 (5 bases). CDR1 and CDR2 (germline): SGHAT, FQNNGV. The CDR3 sequence is 13 residues long. Trimming took off 5 bases at V and 5 bases at J, with 11 bases between the two ends.

The chain couples TRBV19 to TRBJ1-2; TRBD1 matches at 7 bases. CDR1 is LNHDA and CDR2 is SQIVND in the germline V gene (reference sequence). The CDR3 is 15 residues long. J was trimmed by 0 bases and V by 4 bases; bases with no gene match: 5. The CDR3 sequence is CASSRRTGPNYGYTF. The CDR3 nucleotides are TGTGCCAGTAGTAGGAGGACAGGCCCTAACTATGGCTACACCTTC.

This chain connects TRBV3-1 (or the pseudogene TRBV3-2) to TRBJ1-4; a possible D gene is TRBD1 (6 bases). Germline CDR1 reads LGHDT; CDR2 reads YNNKEL (reference sequence). CDR3 length: 16 residues. V dropped 4 bases and J dropped 8 bases, with 20 bases sitting between them. The CDR3, as DNA: TGTGCCAGCAGCCCTAGGGGGGGCCATTCAAGGGAAAAACTGTTTTTT. This encodes CASSPRGGHSREKLFF.

The V gene is TRBV29-1, the J gene TRBJ2-3, with D perhaps matching TRBD2 (6 bases). The germline V gene encodes CDR1 SQVTM and CDR2 ANQGSEA. The CDR3 has 15 residues. The V end was cut by 8 bases, the J end by 2 bases, with 20 bases between. The CDR3 nucleotides read TGCAGCTCGGACGGAGGGTCGGTCCACACAGATACGCAGTATTTT. Residues: CSSDGGSVHTDTQYF.

The chain joins TRBV6-5 to TRBJ1-5; 8 nucleotides align to TRBD1. Looked up from germline, CDR1 is MNHEY and CDR2 is SVGAGI. V dropped 7 bases and J dropped 3; count of bases not matched to a gene: 8. The CDR3 sequence is 15 residues long. The CDR3 region has the DNA TGTGCCAGCACCCTCGACAGGGGTGTCAATCAGCCCCAGCATTTT. As protein: CASTLDRGVNQPQHF.

The rearrangement joins TRBV19 to TRBJ1-1; TRBD1 aligns across 9 bases. This CDR3 has 15 amino acids. V shed 1 base and J 1 base; nucleotides not matched to a gene: 1. Looked up from germline, CDR1 is LNHDA and CDR2 is SQIVND (reference sequence). The CDR3 sequence is CASSIVTGGNTEAFF. CDR3 DNA: TGTGCCAGTAGTATAGTGACAGGGGGGAACACTGAAGCTTTCTTT.

The chain is built from TRBV5-6 and TRBJ1-2, with no clear D. The CDR3 has 14 residues. CDR1 is SGHDT and CDR2 is YYEEEE in the germline V gene. Trimming removed 0 bases at V and 7 bases at J, with 13 bases between. CDR3 protein: CASSLGGFEGGYTF. The CDR3, as DNA: TGTGCCAGCAGCTTGGGAGGGTTCGAAGGTGGCTACACCTTC.

J is TRBJ2-3 and V is TRBV7-8; 9 bases match TRBD1. V lost 1 base, J lost 1 base, and 3 bases stayed unmatched. The germline CDR1 and CDR2 sequences are SGHVS and FQNEAQ. This CDR3 is 16 amino acids long. The CDR3, as DNA: TGTGCCAGCAGCTTAGACCGGGACAGGGGCACAGATACGCAGTATTTT. This gives the protein CASSLDRDRGTDTQYF.

V usage is TRBV28 and J usage is TRBJ2-6; possibly TRBD1 for D (6 bases). This CDR3 has 15 residues. Germline values: CDR1 MDHEN, CDR2 SYDVKM. The V end was cut by 6 bases, the J end by 13 bases, with 22 bases between. For the CDR3, the DNA is TGTGCCAGCAGCCTGGGGGCCCTGCGGTCGGGAGTCCTGACTTTC. It encodes CASSLGALRSGVLTF.

The chain has TRBV11-2 and TRBJ1-1; D uncertain. The V and J ends lost 5 bases and 7 bases respectively, with 11 bases between them. The CDR3 runs to 12 residues. Per germline, CDR1 SGHAT and CDR2 FQNNGV. The CDR3 loop reads CASSLYGIEAFF. CDR3 nucleotides: TGTGCCAGCAGCCTATACGGGATTGAAGCTTTCTTT.

This clone was detected a few times. The chain combines TRBV18 with TRBJ2-2; 7 positions agree with TRBD1. CDR3 length: 17 amino acids. CDR1 is KGHSH, CDR2 LQKENI, per germline. Trimming at V came to 2 bases and at J to 0 bases, leaving 6 bases not matched to a gene. CDR3 amino acids: CASSPLRQGANTGELFF. The CDR3 bases are TGTGCCAGCTCACCATTGCGGCAGGGGGCGAACACCGGGGAGCTGTTTTTT.

This clone was picked up a small number of times. This sequence joins TRBV5-1 and TRBJ2-2; D may be TRBD2 (5 bases). CDR1 SGHRS and CDR2 YFSETQ come from the germline V gene. CDR3 size: 17 residues. Between the trimmed V and J ends, which lost 2 bases and 3 bases, there was a span of 17 bases. CDR3 region: CASSFRPIGEHTGELFF. The CDR3 region has the DNA TGCGCCAGCAGCTTTCGTCCCATCGGGGAGCACACCGGGGAGCTGTTTTTT.